This T cell receptor (beta chain) was captured in a study of T cells in localized non-small cell lung cancer. TCRdb's table, derived via immunoSEQ multiplex PCR, lists solely in-frame clones and lacks some. The sample lists about 82,000 clones, around 80% occurring once. Germline assignment: CDR1 SGHRS and CDR2 YFSETQ. The CDR3 totals 14 residues. J gave up 3 bases and V 4 bases, and 3 bases lay outside the gene matches. The chain links TRBV5-1 to TRBJ2-3; 9 nucleotides align to TRBD1. The sequences come from PBMCs, collected before any cancer treatment. The TCR was taken from a man aged 35-75 years with stage II squamous cell lung carcinoma. The CDR3 here is CASSLQGATDTQYF. CDR3 nucleotide sequence: TGCGCCAGCAGCCTACAGGGGGCTACAGATACGCAGTATTTT.